Included here is one T cell receptor beta chain sequence, with context. The data were taken from a study of blood T cell repertoires in COVID-19. Generated by immunoSEQ multiplex PCR, the TCRdb table keeps only in-frame clones and is missing some. Here the sample spans some 390,000 clones, roughly 90% being singletons. The sequence came from a woman in her twenties or thirties who had recovered from COVID-19. The material sequenced was PBMCs or T cells enriched from blood (not recorded which).

CDR3 residues: CARSSGICTEAFF. CDR3 nucleotide sequence: TGTGCCCGCTCCTCGGGGATCTGTACTGAAGCTTTCTTT. The rearrangement joins TRBV27 to TRBJ1-1; D not certain. The CDR3 consists of 13 residues. Looked up from germline, CDR1 is MNHEY and CDR2 is SMNVEV (reference sequence). V was cut by 11 bases and J by 5 bases, with 18 bases left in between.